The rows below give T cell receptor beta chains drawn from one sample of a study of cytomegalovirus exposure and HLA in healthy donors. Sequencing was performed with immunoSEQ multiplex PCR; in TCRdb, only in-frame clones are kept and a portion is missing. The sample records 130,000 to 150,000 clones, over 65% being singletons. The sequenced sample consisted of PBMCs. The receptors derive from a man in his forties in good health and CMV-seropositive. The CDR3 runs from the conserved cysteine through the conserved F or W. The D gene is left open where the match is weak. The size of a clone is reported for some rows only, either as once, few or many, or as a class for expanded clones.

d_call: TRBD1; j_call: TRBJ1-2; clone_size: NA; v_call: TRBV5-1; cdr3_nt: TGCGCCAGCAGCACAACACCGGGACAGCACTATGGCTACACCTTC; cdr3_aa: CASSTTPGQHYGYTF
d_call: TRBD2; j_call: TRBJ2-2; clone_size: NA; v_call: TRBV30; cdr3_nt: TGTGCCTGGAGTGTAGCTGCGGGAGGCCAAGGCGGGGAGCTGTTTTTT; cdr3_aa: CAWSVAAGGQGGELFF
d_call: NA; j_call: TRBJ2-3; clone_size: once; v_call: TRBV5-1; cdr3_nt: TGCGCCAGCAGCTTGGACGGCGGGATTGCAGATACGCAGTATTTT; cdr3_aa: CASSLDGGIADTQYF
d_call: TRBD1; j_call: TRBJ2-5; clone_size: NA; v_call: TRBV5-1; cdr3_nt: TGCGCCAGCAGCCTTGACAGGGGGCTGCGGGAAGAGACCCAGTACTTC; cdr3_aa: CASSLDRGLREETQYF
d_call: TRBD1; j_call: TRBJ1-1; clone_size: NA; v_call: TRBV19; cdr3_nt: TGTGCCAGTATAGACAGGGGGCTCGGAGCTTTCTTT; cdr3_aa: CASIDRGLGAFF
d_call: NA; j_call: TRBJ2-3; clone_size: NA; v_call: TRBV18; cdr3_nt: TGTGCCAGCTCACCACAGACAGGACCCACAGATACGCAGTATTTT; cdr3_aa: CASSPQTGPTDTQYF
d_call: TRBD1; j_call: TRBJ2-6; clone_size: NA; v_call: TRBV5-1; cdr3_nt: TGCGCCAGCAGGAAAGGACAGGGAGATTCTGGGGCCAACGTCCTGACTTTC; cdr3_aa: CASRKGQGDSGANVLTF
d_call: NA; j_call: TRBJ1-1; clone_size: NA; v_call: TRBV19; cdr3_nt: TGTGCCAGTAGTCTAGACATGTCCGCGAACGCTGAAGCTTTCTTT; cdr3_aa: CASSLDMSANAEAFF
d_call: TRBD2; j_call: TRBJ2-3; clone_size: NA; v_call: TRBV5-1; cdr3_nt: TGCGCCAGCAGCCCGCCGGAGATAGCGGGTCTAGATACGCAGTATTTT; cdr3_aa: CASSPPEIAGLDTQYF
d_call: TRBD1; j_call: TRBJ1-2; clone_size: NA; v_call: TRBV30; cdr3_nt: TGTGCCTGGAGCTACAGGGGCGGGGAGGGCTACACCTTC; cdr3_aa: CAWSYRGGEGYTF
d_call: TRBD1; j_call: TRBJ1-2; clone_size: NA; v_call: TRBV7-9; cdr3_nt: TGTGCCAGCAGCTCCAAGACAGGGCGCTATGGCTACACCTTC; cdr3_aa: CASSSKTGRYGYTF
d_call: TRBD1; j_call: TRBJ1-2; clone_size: few; v_call: TRBV6-5; cdr3_nt: TGTGCCAGCAGCCGAACAGGGGGCGATGGCTACACCTTC; cdr3_aa: CASSRTGGDGYTF
d_call: NA; j_call: TRBJ2-3; clone_size: few; v_call: TRBV2; cdr3_nt: TGTGCCAGCAGTGTGACAGGCGTCGGCTCAGATACGCAGTATTTT; cdr3_aa: CASSVTGVGSDTQYF
d_call: NA; j_call: TRBJ1-3; clone_size: NA; v_call: TRBV30; cdr3_nt: TGTGCCTGGACGAGACAGGGAAACACCATATATTTT; cdr3_aa: CAWTRQGNTIYF
d_call: TRBD1; j_call: TRBJ1-2; clone_size: NA; v_call: TRBV27; cdr3_nt: TGTGCCAGCAGTACACAGGGGGATGGCTACACCTTC; cdr3_aa: CASSTQGDGYTF
d_call: TRBD1; j_call: TRBJ1-5; clone_size: NA; v_call: TRBV5-8; cdr3_nt: TGTGCCAGCAGCTTGCCCGGGACAGGGGTCAATCAGCCCCAGCATTTT; cdr3_aa: CASSLPGTGVNQPQHF
d_call: TRBD1; j_call: TRBJ1-3; clone_size: NA; v_call: TRBV25-1; cdr3_nt: TGTGCCAGCAGTGGAGAGACAGGGGTGTCTGGAAACACCATATATTTT; cdr3_aa: CASSGETGVSGNTIYF
d_call: TRBD2; j_call: TRBJ2-7; clone_size: few; v_call: TRBV5-1; cdr3_nt: TGCGCCAGCAGCTTGGACCCTAGCGGGAGTTACGAGCAGTACTTC; cdr3_aa: CASSLDPSGSYEQYF
d_call: NA; j_call: TRBJ2-2; clone_size: NA; v_call: TRBV30; cdr3_nt: TGTGCCTGGAGTGGCTACAGGGTTCACACCGGGGAGCTGTTTTTT; cdr3_aa: CAWSGYRVHTGELFF
d_call: TRBD2; j_call: TRBJ2-5; clone_size: NA; v_call: TRBV29-1; cdr3_nt: TGCAGCGTTGAAGATATTACTAGCGATGGACAAGAGACCCAGTACTTC; cdr3_aa: CSVEDITSDGQETQYF
d_call: NA; j_call: TRBJ1-2; clone_size: NA; v_call: TRBV30; cdr3_nt: TGTGCCTGGAGTGTAGGGCAGGGGTATGGCTACACCTTC; cdr3_aa: CAWSVGQGYGYTF
d_call: NA; j_call: TRBJ1-2; clone_size: NA; v_call: TRBV5-1; cdr3_nt: TGCGCCAGCAGCGTGTCTCTTCTGAGATCTGGCTACACCTTC; cdr3_aa: CASSVSLLRSGYTF
d_call: TRBD2; j_call: TRBJ2-4; clone_size: NA; v_call: TRBV19; cdr3_nt: TGTGCCAGTAGTATAACCCTCTGGGAGGGATCAGCCAAAAACATTCAGTACTTC; cdr3_aa: CASSITLWEGSAKNIQYF
d_call: NA; j_call: TRBJ2-2; clone_size: NA; v_call: TRBV7-3; cdr3_nt: TGTGCCAGCAGCTTATTCGGGGGGCCCGGGGAGCTGTTTTTT; cdr3_aa: CASSLFGGPGELFF
d_call: NA; j_call: TRBJ2-1; clone_size: few; v_call: TRBV5-8; cdr3_nt: TGTGCCAGCACCCGACCTGAGGGAGGGGGGAATGAGCAGTTCTTC; cdr3_aa: CASTRPEGGGNEQFF
d_call: NA; j_call: TRBJ1-2; clone_size: once; v_call: TRBV7-2; cdr3_nt: TGTGCCAGCAGCTTAGGCCCTCCCGGGTTCTATGGCTACACCTTC; cdr3_aa: CASSLGPPGFYGYTF
d_call: TRBD1; j_call: TRBJ1-1; clone_size: NA; v_call: TRBV10-3; cdr3_nt: TGTGCCATTGGGACAGGGAGAAGGGGGGTGAACACTGAAGCTTTCTTT; cdr3_aa: CAIGTGRRGVNTEAFF
d_call: TRBD2; j_call: TRBJ2-1; clone_size: NA; v_call: TRBV30; cdr3_nt: TGTGCCTGGAGTTTTGGGGCGGGAGCCCGCTACAATGAGCAGTTCTTC; cdr3_aa: CAWSFGAGARYNEQFF
d_call: NA; j_call: TRBJ1-1; clone_size: once; v_call: TRBV6-1; cdr3_nt: TGTGCCAGCAGCCTCAGGGAGGGGCACACTGAAGCTTTCTTT; cdr3_aa: CASSLREGHTEAFF
d_call: TRBD2; j_call: TRBJ2-2; clone_size: NA; v_call: TRBV4-1; cdr3_nt: TGCGCCAGCAGCGCCTCATTAGCGGGAGATACTTCGAGCACCGGGGAGCTGTTTTTT; cdr3_aa: CASSASLAGDTSSTGELFF
d_call: NA; j_call: TRBJ1-1; clone_size: NA; v_call: TRBV6-6; cdr3_nt: TGTGCCAGCAGTTACACAATGAACACTGAAGCTTTCTTT; cdr3_aa: CASSYTMNTEAFF
d_call: NA; j_call: TRBJ2-6; clone_size: once; v_call: TRBV9; cdr3_nt: TGTGCCAGCAGCGCTCTGGGAGTGTGGGGGCTTGTTGGGGCCAACGTCCTGACTTTC; cdr3_aa: CASSALGVWGLVGANVLTF
d_call: NA; j_call: TRBJ1-2; clone_size: few; v_call: TRBV29-1; cdr3_nt: TGCAGCGTTGTTGCAGGGGCGGATGGCTACACCTTC; cdr3_aa: CSVVAGADGYTF
d_call: TRBD1; j_call: TRBJ1-1; clone_size: NA; v_call: TRBV19; cdr3_nt: TGTGCCAGTAGTCTCCAGGGGGCCATGAACACTGAAGCTTTCTTT; cdr3_aa: CASSLQGAMNTEAFF
d_call: TRBD2; j_call: TRBJ2-5; clone_size: NA; v_call: TRBV5-1; cdr3_nt: TGCGCCAGCAGCTTGGATCTTGCGGGAGGGGCAGAGACCCAGTACTTC; cdr3_aa: CASSLDLAGGAETQYF
d_call: TRBD2; j_call: TRBJ2-1; clone_size: NA; v_call: TRBV4-1; cdr3_nt: TGCGCCAGCAGCCCACGGGGCGTCTTCAGCGGGAGGGCCGTGAATGAGCAGTTCTTC; cdr3_aa: CASSPRGVFSGRAVNEQFF
d_call: TRBD1; j_call: TRBJ2-3; clone_size: few; v_call: TRBV28; cdr3_nt: TGTGCCAGCCCACCGACAGGGTCCACAGATACGCAGTATTTT; cdr3_aa: CASPPTGSTDTQYF
d_call: TRBD1; j_call: TRBJ2-7; clone_size: few; v_call: TRBV5-1; cdr3_nt: TGCGCCAGCAGCTACCCCGGGACAGGCTCCTACGAGCAGTACTTC; cdr3_aa: CASSYPGTGSYEQYF
d_call: NA; j_call: TRBJ2-7; clone_size: few; v_call: TRBV13; cdr3_nt: TGTGCCAGCAGCCCAGGAACCCAGATGTGGGAGCAGTACTTC; cdr3_aa: CASSPGTQMWEQYF